This TCR beta chain appears in the sequencing data of a study of beta chain features in type 1 diabetes. Study findings and constraints: When VDJ junctions were examined, type 1 diabetes patients showed fewer insertions and more deletions. Researchers reported that naive, central memory and Treg TCRB repertoires appeared more similar in patients than in healthy donors. In these data, an HLA type influence on TCRB rearrangement remained unresolved. Shorter TCRB CDR3s, moderately but significantly so, were found in Type 1 diabetes patients in all four CD4+ subsets.

Trimming cost V 8 bases and J 5 bases; bases outside gene matches: 9. The germline V gene encodes CDR1 SNHLY and CDR2 FYNNEI. CDR3 length: 14 residues. The study reverse transcribed the entire isolated RNA, so it sequenced expressed TCRB transcripts. Profiled with immunoSEQ multiplex PCR; TCRdb holds only in-frame clones, not every one. The data show a few hundred thousand clones, roughly 9.8% seen once. CD45RO/CCR7/CD25/CD127/CD95/CD27 separated CD4+ naive, central memory, regulatory and stem cell-like memory cells by sorting. Comment on this clone: Its specificity is not known.

The rearrangement links TRBV2 to TRBJ1-1, with 9 positions matching TRBD1. The TCR originated in a man younger than 40 with type 1 diabetes. What was sequenced was central memory CD4+ T cells from blood. CDR3 sequence reads: CASGGTGMLTEAFF. CDR3 sequence (DNA): TGTGCCAGCGGGGGGACAGGGATGTTAACTGAAGCTTTCTTT.